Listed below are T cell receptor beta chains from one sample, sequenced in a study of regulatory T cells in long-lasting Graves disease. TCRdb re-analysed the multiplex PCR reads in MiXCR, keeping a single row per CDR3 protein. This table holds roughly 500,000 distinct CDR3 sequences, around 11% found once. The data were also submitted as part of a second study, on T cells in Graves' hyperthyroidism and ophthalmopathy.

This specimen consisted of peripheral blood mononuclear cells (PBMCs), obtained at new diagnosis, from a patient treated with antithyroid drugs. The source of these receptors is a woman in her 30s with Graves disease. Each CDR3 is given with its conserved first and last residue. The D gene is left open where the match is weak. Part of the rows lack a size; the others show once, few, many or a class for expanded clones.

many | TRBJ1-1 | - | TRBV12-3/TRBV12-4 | TGTGCCAGCAGCTTAGAAGGAGCGGAAGCTTTCTTT | CASSLEGAEAFF
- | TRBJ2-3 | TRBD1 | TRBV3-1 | TGTGCCAGCAGCCTCCGACAGGGCGGTAGCACAGATACGCAGTATTTT | CASSLRQGGSTDTQYF
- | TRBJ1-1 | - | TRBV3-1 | TGTGCCAGCGTGCGGGGCACTGAAGCTTTCTTT | CASVRGTEAFF
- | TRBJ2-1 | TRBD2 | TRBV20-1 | TGCAGTGCTAGAGGGGTCGCGGGAGGACCTTATCCAGTCTCCTACAATGAGCAGTTCTTC | CSARGVAGGPYPVSYNEQFF
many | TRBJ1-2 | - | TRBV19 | TGTGCCAGTAGTGCCCGTATGGGGACATTCTCCTATGGCTACACCTTC | CASSARMGTFSYGYTF
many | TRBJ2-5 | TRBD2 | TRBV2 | TGTGCCAGCGAAGCGGGAGAAGGGGAGACCCAGTACTTC | CASEAGEGETQYF
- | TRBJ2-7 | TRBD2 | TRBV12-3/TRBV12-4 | TGTGCCAGCAGGAGATCAGCGGGGGGGCTTTCCTACGAGCAGTACTTC | CASRRSAGGLSYEQYF
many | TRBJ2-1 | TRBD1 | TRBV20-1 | TGCAGTGCTAAGGACAGGGCGAGTCCTGAGCAGTTCTTC | CSAKDRASPEQFF
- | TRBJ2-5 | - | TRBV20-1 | TGCAGTGCTATTAGGACGGGACGAAGGCAAGAGACCCAGTACTTC | CSAIRTGRRQETQYF
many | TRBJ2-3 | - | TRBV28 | TGTGCCAGCAGACTTACCCGGGAAAGGGTCACAGATACGCAGTATTTT | CASRLTRERVTDTQYF
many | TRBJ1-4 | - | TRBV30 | TGTGCCTGGAGTGGTCAAGGGTATAATGAAAAACTGTTTTTT | CAWSGQGYNEKLFF
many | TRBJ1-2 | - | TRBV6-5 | TGTGCCAGCAGTTACAGGGACCAGGGGCAACAATATGGCTACACCTTC | CASSYRDQGQQYGYTF
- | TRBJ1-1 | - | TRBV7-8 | TGTGCCAGCAGCTTAGGAACCAGCGAAGCTTTCTTT | CASSLGTSEAFF
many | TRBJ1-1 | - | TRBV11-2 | TGTGCCAGCAGCTTTATACGTACTGAAGCTTTCTTT | CASSFIRTEAFF
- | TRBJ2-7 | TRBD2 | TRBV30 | TGTGCCTGTTGGACTAGCGGGATGATGGGGGGTTTAGAGCAGTACTTC | CACWTSGMMGGLEQYF
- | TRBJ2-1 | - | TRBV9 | TGTGCCAGCAGCAAGGGGGGACTCCCCTCCTACAATGAGCAGTTCTTC | CASSKGGLPSYNEQFF
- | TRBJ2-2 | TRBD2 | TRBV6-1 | TGTGCCAGCAGCGAACCGGGAGGGAGGGCCGGGGAGCTGTTTTTT | CASSEPGGRAGELFF
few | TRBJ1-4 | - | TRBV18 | TGTGCCAGCTCACTCACGGCAGGGAAATCGGATGAAAAACTGTTTTTT | CASSLTAGKSDEKLFF
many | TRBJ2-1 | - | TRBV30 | TGTGCCTGGAGTTGGGGGCTTGACAGTTACAAAATCTTC | CAWSWGLDSYKIF
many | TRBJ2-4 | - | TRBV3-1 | TGTGCCAGCAGCCAAGTGGCAGGGGCCCTATACATTCAGTACTTC | CASSQVAGALYIQYF